This record looks at one TCR beta chain sequence and its context. This record belongs to a study of blood T cell repertoires in COVID-19. Study context: Samples of COVID-19 (acute and convalescent) were obtained from the United States, Italy and Spain. T cells, B-cell-depleted T cells, or PBMCs supplied cDNA or gDNA.

Authors' data handling: Reference gene primer amplification in the assay estimated nucleated cell counts. Assay: immunoSEQ multiplex PCR; the TCRdb copy retains only in-frame clones and omits some. The DNA was the basis for D and trimming; V, J and clone size are from that table. The sample consists of around 70,000 clones, roughly 90% of them appearing once. Trimming left V 5 bases short and J 7 bases short, with 15 bases between. The CDR3 has 14 amino acids. The germline V gene encodes CDR1 SGHTA and CDR2 FQGNSA. This clonotype was sampled from a human donor in a cohort sampled during active COVID-19. This sequence joins TRBV7-2 and TRBJ1-5; D may be TRBD1 (6 bases). The sequenced sample was peripheral blood. The CDR3 DNA is TGTGCCAGCAGCCCAAGGGGGTTCGGGCAGCCCCAGCATTTT. Encoded protein: CASSPRGFGQPQHF.